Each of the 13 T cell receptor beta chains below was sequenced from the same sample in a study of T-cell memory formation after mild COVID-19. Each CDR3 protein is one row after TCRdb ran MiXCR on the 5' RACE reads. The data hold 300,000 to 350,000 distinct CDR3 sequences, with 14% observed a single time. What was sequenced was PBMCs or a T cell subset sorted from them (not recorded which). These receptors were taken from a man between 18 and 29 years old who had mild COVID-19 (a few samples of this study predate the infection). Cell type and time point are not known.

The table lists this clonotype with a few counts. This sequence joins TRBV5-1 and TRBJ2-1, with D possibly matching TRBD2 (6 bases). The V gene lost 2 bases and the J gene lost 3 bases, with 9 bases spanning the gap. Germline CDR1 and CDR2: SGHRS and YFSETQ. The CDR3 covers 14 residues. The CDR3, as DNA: TGCGCCAGCAGCTTCGGGACTGACTACAATGAGCAGTTCTTC. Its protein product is CASSFGTDYNEQFF.

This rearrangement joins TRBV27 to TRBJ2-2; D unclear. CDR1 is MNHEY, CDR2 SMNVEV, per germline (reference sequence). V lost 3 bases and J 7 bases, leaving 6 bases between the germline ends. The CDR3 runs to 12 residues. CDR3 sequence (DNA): TGTGCCAGCAGTTTTATAGTCGGGGAGCTGTTTTTT. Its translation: CASSFIVGELFF.

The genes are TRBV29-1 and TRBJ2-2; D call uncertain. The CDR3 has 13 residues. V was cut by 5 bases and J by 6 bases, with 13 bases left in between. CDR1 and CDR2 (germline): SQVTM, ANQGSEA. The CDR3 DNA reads TGCAGCGTTCGAGGCCTTTCTTCCGGGGAGCTGTTTTTT. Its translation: CSVRGLSSGELFF.

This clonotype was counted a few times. The CDR3 is CASSLDSVPASGELFF. CDR3 coding DNA: TGTGCCAGCAGCCTGGACAGCGTGCCTGCCTCCGGGGAGCTGTTTTTT. The rearrangement uses TRBV6-6 and TRBJ2-2, with D possibly TRBD1 on 6 matching bases. This CDR3 contains 16 residues. Germline V gives CDR1 MNHNY, CDR2 SVGAGI (reference sequence). Trimming took 6 bases from V and 6 from J, leaving 20 bases between them.

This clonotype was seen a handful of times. CDR3 sequence (DNA): TGTGCCAGCAGTTTAAAAGTCAACTATGGCTACACCTTC. Amino acid sequence: CASSLKVNYGYTF. V gene TRBV27 combines with J gene TRBJ1-2; D unclear. Germline values: CDR1 MNHEY, CDR2 SMNVEV (reference sequence). The CDR3 has 13 residues. Trimming left V 2 bases short and J 2 bases short, with 6 bases between.

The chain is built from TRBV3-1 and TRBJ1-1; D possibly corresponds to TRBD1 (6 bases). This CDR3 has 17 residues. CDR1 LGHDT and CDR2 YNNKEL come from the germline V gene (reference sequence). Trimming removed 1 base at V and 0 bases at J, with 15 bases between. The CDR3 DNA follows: TGTGCCAGCAGCCAAGGTTCGGGGGCCGATATGAACACTGAAGCTTTCTTT. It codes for CASSQGSGADMNTEAFF.

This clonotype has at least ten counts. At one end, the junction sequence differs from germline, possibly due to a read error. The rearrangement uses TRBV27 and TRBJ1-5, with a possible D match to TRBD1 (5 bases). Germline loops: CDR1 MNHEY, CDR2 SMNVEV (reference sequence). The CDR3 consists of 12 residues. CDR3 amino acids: CASSLSGGPQHF. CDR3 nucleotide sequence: TGTGCCAGCAGTCTATCGGGGGGGCCCCAGCATTTT.

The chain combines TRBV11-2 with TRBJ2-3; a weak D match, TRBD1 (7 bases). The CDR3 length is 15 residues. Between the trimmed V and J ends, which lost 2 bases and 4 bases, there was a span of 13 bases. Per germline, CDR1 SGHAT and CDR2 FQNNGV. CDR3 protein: CASSLITGEADTQYF. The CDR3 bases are TGTGCCAGCAGCTTAATTACAGGGGAGGCAGATACGCAGTATTTT.

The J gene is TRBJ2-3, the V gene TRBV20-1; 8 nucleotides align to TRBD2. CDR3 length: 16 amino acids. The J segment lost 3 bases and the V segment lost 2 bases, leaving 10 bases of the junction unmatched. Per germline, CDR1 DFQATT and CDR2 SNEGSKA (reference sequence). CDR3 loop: CSARRLAPESTDTQYF. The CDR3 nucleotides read TGCAGTGCTAGAAGACTAGCGCCGGAGTCTACAGATACGCAGTATTTT.

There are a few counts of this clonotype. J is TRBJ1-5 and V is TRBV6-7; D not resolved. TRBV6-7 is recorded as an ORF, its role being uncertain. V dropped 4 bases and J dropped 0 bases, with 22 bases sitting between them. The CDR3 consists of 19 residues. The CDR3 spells CASSFARRDIQRSNQPQHF. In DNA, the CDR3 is TGTGCCAGCAGTTTTGCTAGGCGGGATATACAGCGTAGCAATCAGCCCCAGCATTTT.

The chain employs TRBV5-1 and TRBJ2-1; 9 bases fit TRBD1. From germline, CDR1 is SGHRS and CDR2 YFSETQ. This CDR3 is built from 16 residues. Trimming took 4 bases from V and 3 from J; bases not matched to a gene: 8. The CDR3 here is CASSRTGTGSYNEQFF. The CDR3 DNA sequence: TGCGCCAGCAGCCGGACCGGGACAGGGAGCTACAATGAGCAGTTCTTC.

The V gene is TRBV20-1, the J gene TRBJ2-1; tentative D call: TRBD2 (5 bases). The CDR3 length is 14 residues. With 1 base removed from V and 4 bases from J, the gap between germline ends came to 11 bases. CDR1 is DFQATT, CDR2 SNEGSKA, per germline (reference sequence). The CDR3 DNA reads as TGCAGTGCTAGAGGTTCCGGGGTGTACAATGAGCAGTTCTTC. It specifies CSARGSGVYNEQFF.

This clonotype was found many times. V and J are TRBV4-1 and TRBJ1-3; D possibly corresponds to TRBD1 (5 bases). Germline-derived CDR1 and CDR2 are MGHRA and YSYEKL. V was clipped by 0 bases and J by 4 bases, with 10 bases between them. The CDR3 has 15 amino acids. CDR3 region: CASSQDGGSGNTIYF. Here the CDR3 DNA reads TGCGCCAGCAGCCAAGATGGGGGTTCAGGAAACACCATATATTTT.